A single sample gave rise to the 14 T cell receptor beta chains below, sequenced in a study of lymphopenia after photon versus proton radiotherapy. Generated by immunoSEQ multiplex PCR, the TCRdb table keeps only in-frame clones and is missing some. This table has 55,000 to 70,000 clones, about 90% appearing once. The source material was peripheral blood, sampled from a patient treated with photon-based radiotherapy. All receptors derive from a man aged 40-49 years with gastric cancer.

This chain uses TRBV6-1 with TRBJ1-2; D not resolved. Per the germline V gene, CDR1 is MNHNS and CDR2 is SASEGT. Between the trimmed V and J ends, which lost 4 bases and 0 bases, there was a span of 6 bases. This CDR3 has 13 amino acids. In DNA, the CDR3 is TGTGCCAGCAGTGCATTAACTAACTATGGCTACACCTTC. Its protein is CASSALTNYGYTF.

The chain links TRBV11-2 to TRBJ2-1; the D gene could be TRBD1 or TRBD2 (5 bases each). The CDR3 has 15 amino acids. CDR1 is SGHAT and CDR2 is FQNNGV in the germline V gene. V shed 2 bases and J shed 0 bases, with 8 bases lying between them. The CDR3 nucleotides are TGTGCCAGCAGCTTATTTGGGGGCTCCTACAATGAGCAGTTCTTC. This gives the protein CASSLFGGSYNEQFF. The variable domain in full, with the rest retrieved from reference TRBV11-2 and TRBJ2-1, is EAGVAQSPRYKIIEKRQSVAFWCNPISGHATLYWYQQILGQGPKLLIQFQNNGVVDDSQLPKDRFSAERLKGVDSTLKIQPAKLEDSAVYLCASSLFGGSYNEQFFGPGTRLTVL.

The chain uses TRBV5-1 and TRBJ1-5; D ambiguous. The CDR3 consists of 13 residues. Between the trimmed V and J ends, which lost 2 bases and 2 bases, there was a span of 5 bases. From germline, CDR1 is SGHRS and CDR2 YFSETQ. The CDR3: CASSFQGNQPQHF. The CDR3 DNA sequence: TGCGCCAGCAGCTTCCAGGGCAATCAGCCCCAGCATTTT.

CDR3 DNA sequence: TGTGCCAGCAGCGTCAGTAACAACGACCGGGGGACCCAGTACTTC. Protein: CASSVSNNDRGTQYF. The rearrangement joins TRBV9 to TRBJ2-5; D possibly corresponds to TRBD2 (5 bases). Trimming took off 2 bases at V and 7 bases at J, with 18 bases between the two ends. The germline CDR1 and CDR2 sequences are SGDLS and YYNGEE. The CDR3 totals 15 residues.

This clone was counted a few times. The chain carries TRBV10-3 and TRBJ1-3, with D possibly being TRBD1 (6 bases). Trimming removed 6 bases at V and 0 bases at J, with 6 bases between. Germline V gene lookup returns CDR1 ENHRY and CDR2 SYGVKD. The CDR3 has 13 amino acids. The CDR3 sequence is CAIRDSSGNTIYF. Written as DNA, the CDR3 is TGTGCCATCAGGGACAGCTCTGGAAACACCATATATTTT.

The chain employs TRBV4-2 and TRBJ1-1; 9 bases agree with TRBD1. CDR1 is LGHNA and CDR2 is YNFKEQ in the germline V gene. Trimming took 0 bases from V and 2 from J; bases not matched to a gene: 10. The CDR3 is made up of 18 amino acids. The CDR3 DNA follows: TGTGCCAGCAGCCAAGACCCGGGACAGGGAACCTCCAACACTGAAGCTTTCTTT. It is translated as CASSQDPGQGTSNTEAFF.

The chain carries TRBV19 and TRBJ2-3; D unclear. With 5 bases removed from V and 9 bases from J, the gap between germline ends came to 15 bases. This CDR3 spans 13 amino acids. The germline V gene encodes CDR1 LNHDA and CDR2 SQIVND (reference sequence). The CDR3 here is CASSPPGSGTQYF. The CDR3 coding sequence is TGTGCCAGTAGTCCACCGGGCTCCGGCACGCAGTATTTT.

The chain carries TRBV7-9 and TRBJ1-4; tentative D call: TRBD1 (6 bases). Germline V gene sequence: CDR1 SEHNR, CDR2 FQNEAQ (reference sequence). CDR3 length: 15 residues. V lost 1 base and J lost 4, with 10 bases in between. For the CDR3, the DNA is TGTGCCAGCAGCTTAGGATCCAGGGGTAATGAAAAACTGTTTTTT. Amino acids: CASSLGSRGNEKLFF.

The chain combines TRBV6-1 with TRBJ2-2; D may match TRBD1 or TRBD2 (7 bases each). Germline V gene data show CDR1 as MNHNS and CDR2 as SASEGT. The germline V and J ends were trimmed by 6 bases and 7 bases, with 15 bases remaining between them. The length of the CDR3 is 14 residues. The CDR3 DNA is TGTGCCAGCAGGCCTCCAGGGGGGGGCGGGGAGCTGTTTTTT. Translated, it gives CASRPPGGGGELFF.

This clone was seen once. In DNA, the CDR3 is TGCGCCAGCAGCTTGGAGGGGGTGGCCGGGGAGCTGTTTTTT. Translating it yields CASSLEGVAGELFF. The chain links TRBV5-1 to TRBJ2-2; tentatively, D is TRBD1 (6 bases). Germline CDR1 is SGHRS and CDR2 is YFSETQ. V was clipped by 0 bases and J by 6 bases, with 9 bases between them. The length of the CDR3 is 14 residues.

This clone was counted a single time. This chain connects TRBV6-4 to TRBJ1-6; 8 bases align to TRBD1. The CDR3 consists of 15 residues. In germline, CDR1 is MRHNA, CDR2 SNTAGT. V was clipped by 6 bases and J by 6 bases; unmatched bases: 7. CDR3 sequence reads: CASRPGTGVNSPLHF. Written as DNA, the CDR3 is TGTGCCAGCAGACCCGGGACAGGAGTTAATTCACCCCTCCACTTT.

This rearrangement joins TRBV6-5 to TRBJ1-4, with TRBD1 as a possible D gene (6 bases). CDR3 size: 14 residues. Per germline, CDR1 MNHEY and CDR2 SVGAGI. V dropped 6 bases and J dropped 3 bases, with 11 bases sitting between them. The CDR3: CASSAGVANEKLFF. CDR3 sequence (DNA): TGTGCCAGCAGCGCAGGGGTGGCTAATGAAAAACTGTTTTTT.

The chain recombines TRBV10-3 with TRBJ1-1; TRBD1 aligns across 8 bases. Germline V lookup: CDR1 ENHRY, CDR2 SYGVKD. This CDR3 has 16 amino acids. Trimming cost V 3 bases and J 0 bases; bases outside gene matches: 6. CDR3: CAISEHTGGVNTEAFF. The CDR3 DNA is TGTGCCATCAGTGAACATACAGGGGGAGTGAACACTGAAGCTTTCTTT.

The chain employs TRBV2 and TRBJ1-1; 9 bases are shared with TRBD1. Germline trimming cut 7 bases from V and 4 bases from J; bases unmatched to any gene: 10. This CDR3 has 15 amino acids. In germline, CDR1 is SNHLY, CDR2 FYNNEI. The CDR3: CASNKQGAGGTEAFF. CDR3 bases: TGTGCCAGCAACAAACAGGGGGCTGGAGGCACTGAAGCTTTCTTT.